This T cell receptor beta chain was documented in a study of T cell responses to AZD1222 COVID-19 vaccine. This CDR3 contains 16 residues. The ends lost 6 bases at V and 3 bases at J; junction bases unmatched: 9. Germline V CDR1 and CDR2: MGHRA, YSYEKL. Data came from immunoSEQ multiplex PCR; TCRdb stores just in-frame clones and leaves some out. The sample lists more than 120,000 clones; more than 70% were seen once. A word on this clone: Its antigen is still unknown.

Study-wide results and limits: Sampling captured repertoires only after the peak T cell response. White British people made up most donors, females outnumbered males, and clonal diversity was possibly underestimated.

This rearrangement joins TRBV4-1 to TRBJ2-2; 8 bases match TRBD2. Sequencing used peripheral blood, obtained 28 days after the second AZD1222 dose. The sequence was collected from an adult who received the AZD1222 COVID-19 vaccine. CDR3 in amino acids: CASSLREVLDTGELFF. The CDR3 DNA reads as TGCGCCAGCAGTTTGCGGGAGGTCCTTGACACCGGGGAGCTGTTTTTT.